The clone carrying this TCR beta chain was counted ten times or more. Its antigen remains unidentified. The source of the sample is a study of T-cell reconstitution after alpha-beta-depleted transplantation in children. Between the trimmed V and J ends, which lost 3 bases and 7 bases, there was a span of 10 bases. This CDR3 region has 12 residues. CDR1 and CDR2 (germline): MDHEN, SYDVKM. Using unique molecular identifiers, the investigators prepared the TCRbeta library. A single record per CDR3 protein comes from TCRdb applying MiXCR to the PCR reads. Of some 76,000 distinct CDR3 sequences detected, approximately 10% appear once; the ten largest clones hold about 12%. Findings and limits, study-wide: Surviving recipient T cells and thymic progenitors accounted for the high day-60 TCRbeta diversity observed in some patients.

The sample consisted of PBMCs, taken before TCRalphabeta/CD19-depleted stem cell transplant. The chain recombines TRBV28 with TRBJ2-7, with D possibly being TRBD1 or TRBD2 (5 bases each). This receptor was identified in a boy aged 5-17 years with acute myeloid leukemia, due to receive a stem cell transplant. The CDR3 DNA is TGTGCCAGCAGTTTGAGAGGGGATGAGCAGTACTTC. It translates to CASSLRGDEQYF.